These 11 T cell receptor beta chains came from one sample sequenced in a study of blood T cell repertoires in COVID-19. Profiling relied on immunoSEQ multiplex PCR, and the TCRdb table lists in-frame clones only, not all of them. The sample records 210,000 or so clones, 75% to 90% being singletons. Sequencing input: PBMCs or T cells enriched from blood (not recorded which). These receptors all stem from a woman in her twenties or thirties who had been exposed to COVID-19.

The chain is built from TRBV5-1 and TRBJ2-1; 11 positions match TRBD2. Germline assignment: CDR1 SGHRS and CDR2 YFSETQ. V dropped 2 bases and J dropped 7; count of bases not matched to a gene: 17. The CDR3 runs to 19 residues. The DNA for the CDR3 is TGCGCCAGCAGCTTTCGCAGGGGCCCTAGCGGGAGGTTAGGTAATGAGCAGTTCTTC. Encoded protein: CASSFRRGPSGRLGNEQFF.

The J gene is TRBJ1-1, the V gene TRBV27, with a tentative D call TRBD1 (5 bases). From germline, CDR1 is MNHEY and CDR2 SMNVEV (reference sequence). This CDR3 has 12 residues. Trimming pared 3 bases from V and 6 bases from J, leaving 8 bases between. In DNA, the CDR3 is TGTGCCAGCAGTTTCCCAGGGTCTGAAGCTTTCTTT. It codes for CASSFPGSEAFF.

The rearrangement uses TRBV5-1 and TRBJ2-7; no firm D call. V was cut by 4 bases and J by 1 base, with 12 bases left in between. Looked up from germline, CDR1 is SGHRS and CDR2 is YFSETQ. This CDR3 comprises 14 residues. The CDR3 reads CASSQLAVSYEQYF. The CDR3, as DNA: TGCGCCAGCAGCCAATTAGCTGTGTCCTACGAGCAGTACTTC.

This clone was seen a few times. J is TRBJ1-6 and V is TRBV9, with 7 bases identical to TRBD1. CDR1 is SGDLS, CDR2 YYNGEE, per germline. This CDR3 is built from 16 residues. The trim removed 2 bases at V and 5 bases at J, leaving 7 bases unmatched. The CDR3 DNA reads as TGTGCCAGCAGCGTGTCCCCGACAGGGAATAATTCACCCCTCCACTTT. Translating it yields CASSVSPTGNNSPLHF.

The V gene is TRBV7-9, the J gene TRBJ1-1, with TRBD1 identical over 7 bases. Germline CDR1 and CDR2: SEHNR and FQNEAQ (reference sequence). V dropped 10 bases and J dropped 3; count of bases not matched to a gene: 5. The length of the CDR3 is 12 residues. CDR3 sequence (DNA): TGTGCCACCCGGGACAGCTACACTGAAGCTTTCTTT. Protein: CATRDSYTEAFF. The variable domain in full, completed from reference TRBV7-9 and TRBJ1-1, reads DTGVSQNPRHKITKRGQNVTFRCDPISEHNRLYWYRQTLGQGPEFLTYFQNEAQLEKSRLLSDRFSAERPKGSFSTLEIQRTEQGDSAMYLCATRDSYTEAFFGQGTRLTVV.

Written as DNA, the CDR3 is TGTGCCAGCAGTTTGTATTCGAAGGCAACAGTCTACGAGCAGTACTTC. Its protein product is CASSLYSKATVYEQYF. The rearrangement joins TRBV27 to TRBJ2-7; unclear D gene. This CDR3 spans 16 amino acids. Germline V gene sequence: CDR1 MNHEY, CDR2 SMNVEV (reference sequence). V lost 3 bases, J lost 3 bases, and 18 bases lay in between.

This chain links TRBV3-1 (or the pseudogene TRBV3-2) with TRBJ2-1, with D perhaps matching TRBD2 (6 bases). V was shortened by 5 bases and J by 3 bases, with 20 bases between the two germline ends. CDR3 length: 17 amino acids. Germline values: CDR1 LGHDT, CDR2 YNNKEL (reference sequence). CDR3 in amino acids: CASSDSKRVGDYNEQFF. As DNA, the CDR3 is TGTGCCAGCAGCGACTCAAAGCGGGTCGGGGACTACAATGAGCAGTTCTTC.

The CDR3 region is CASNSRGRKGNTIYF. The DNA of the CDR3 is TGTGCCAGTAACTCCAGGGGGCGAAAAGGAAACACCATATATTTT. V and J are TRBV19 and TRBJ1-3, with 8 bases matching TRBD1. The CDR3 has 15 amino acids. Germline assignment: CDR1 LNHDA and CDR2 SQIVND (reference sequence). With V trimmed by 7 bases and J by 4 bases, 9 bases remained unmatched.

J is TRBJ2-1 and V is TRBV6-5; a possible D gene is TRBD1 (6 bases). The CDR3 is 16 amino acids. Per germline, CDR1 MNHEY and CDR2 SVGAGI. Deletions cut 4 bases from V and 0 bases from J, with 13 bases between. The DNA for the CDR3 is TGTGCCAGCAGTTCTGACTCCAGGGGCTCCTACAATGAGCAGTTCTTC. Protein sequence: CASSSDSRGSYNEQFF.

This chain links TRBV10-3 with TRBJ1-1; D ambiguous. The CDR3 totals 16 residues. The germline V and J ends were trimmed by 0 bases and 1 base, with 12 bases remaining between them. Germline CDR1 and CDR2: ENHRY and SYGVKD. CDR3 DNA: TGTGCCATCAGTGAGTCTAGGAGACCGACGAACACTGAAGCTTTCTTT. Translating gives CAISESRRPTNTEAFF.

The V gene is TRBV7-9, the J gene TRBJ2-3; 7 nucleotides match TRBD1. After removal of 4 bases from V and 8 bases from J, the junction contained 3 bases not matched to a gene. Germline values: CDR1 SEHNR, CDR2 FQNEAQ (reference sequence). This CDR3 is 12 amino acids long. CDR3 amino acids: CASSSEGATQYF. CDR3 nucleotide sequence: TGTGCCAGCAGCTCAGAGGGGGCTACGCAGTATTTT.